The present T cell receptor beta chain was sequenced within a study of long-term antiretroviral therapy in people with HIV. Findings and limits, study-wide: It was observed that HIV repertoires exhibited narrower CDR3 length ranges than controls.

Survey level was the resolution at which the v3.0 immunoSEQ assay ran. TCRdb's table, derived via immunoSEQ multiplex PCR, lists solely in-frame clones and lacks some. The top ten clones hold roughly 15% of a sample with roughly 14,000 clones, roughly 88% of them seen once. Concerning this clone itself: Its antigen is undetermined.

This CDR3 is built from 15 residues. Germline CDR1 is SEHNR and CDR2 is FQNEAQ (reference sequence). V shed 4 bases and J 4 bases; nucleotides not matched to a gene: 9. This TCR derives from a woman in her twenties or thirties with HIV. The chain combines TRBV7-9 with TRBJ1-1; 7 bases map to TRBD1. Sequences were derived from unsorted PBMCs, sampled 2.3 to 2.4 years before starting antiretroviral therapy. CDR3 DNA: TGTGCCAGCAGCTCTTCCCAGGGGGGAGGCACTGAAGCTTTCTTT. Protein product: CASSSSQGGGTEAFF.